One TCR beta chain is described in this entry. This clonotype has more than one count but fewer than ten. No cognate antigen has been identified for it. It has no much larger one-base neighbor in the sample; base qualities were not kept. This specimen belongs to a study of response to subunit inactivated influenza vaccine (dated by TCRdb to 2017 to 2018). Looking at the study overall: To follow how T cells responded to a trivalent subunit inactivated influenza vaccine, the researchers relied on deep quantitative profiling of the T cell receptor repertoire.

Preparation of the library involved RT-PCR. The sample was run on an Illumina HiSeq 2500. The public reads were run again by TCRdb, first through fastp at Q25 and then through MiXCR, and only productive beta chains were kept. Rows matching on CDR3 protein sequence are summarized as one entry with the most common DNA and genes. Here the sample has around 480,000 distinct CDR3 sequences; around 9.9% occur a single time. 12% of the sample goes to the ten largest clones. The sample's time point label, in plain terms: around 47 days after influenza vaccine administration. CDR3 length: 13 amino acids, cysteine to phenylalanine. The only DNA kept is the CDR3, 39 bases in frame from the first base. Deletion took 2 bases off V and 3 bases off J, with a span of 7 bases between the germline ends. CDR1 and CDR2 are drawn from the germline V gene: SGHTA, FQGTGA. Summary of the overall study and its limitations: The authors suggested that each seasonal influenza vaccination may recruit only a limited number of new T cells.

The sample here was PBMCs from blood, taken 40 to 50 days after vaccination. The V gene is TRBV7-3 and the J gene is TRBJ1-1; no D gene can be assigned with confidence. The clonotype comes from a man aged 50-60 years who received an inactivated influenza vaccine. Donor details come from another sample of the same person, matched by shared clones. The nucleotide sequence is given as TGTGCCAGCAGCTTAGTCCGGGACACTGAAGCTTTCTTT. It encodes CASSLVRDTEAFF.